Sequencing of this T cell receptor (beta chain) was carried out in a study of post-analysis software for immune sequencing data. Study overall: Some patients lacked subtype; others had relapsing-remitting, secondary progressive or progressive-relapsing disease. Overall study findings and caveats: In patients, roughly five TRBV segments were more frequent than in controls, with TRBV5-6, TRBV5-1 and TRBV20-1 among them. The study found significantly lower normalized Chao1 diversity in multiple sclerosis patients than in controls. Strong co-clustering by F measure was seen for same-batch samples.

Researchers reported that TCR beta cDNA libraries carried unique molecular identifiers. Using its own MiXCR run on the PCR reads, TCRdb lists one record per CDR3 protein. Of about 820,000 distinct CDR3 sequences listed, about 50% are singletons. Per the germline V gene, CDR1 is MGHDK and CDR2 is SYGVNS. V lost 7 bases and J 2 bases, leaving 6 bases between the germline ends. The CDR3 has 12 amino acids. As regards this clonotype: The antigen is not known.

V and J are TRBV25-1 and TRBJ2-1, with D hard to call. Source material: blood. The source is a girl aged 5-17 years with multiple sclerosis. CDR3 loop: CASMETYNEQFF. The CDR3 DNA reads as TGTGCCAGCATGGAAACCTACAATGAGCAGTTCTTC.